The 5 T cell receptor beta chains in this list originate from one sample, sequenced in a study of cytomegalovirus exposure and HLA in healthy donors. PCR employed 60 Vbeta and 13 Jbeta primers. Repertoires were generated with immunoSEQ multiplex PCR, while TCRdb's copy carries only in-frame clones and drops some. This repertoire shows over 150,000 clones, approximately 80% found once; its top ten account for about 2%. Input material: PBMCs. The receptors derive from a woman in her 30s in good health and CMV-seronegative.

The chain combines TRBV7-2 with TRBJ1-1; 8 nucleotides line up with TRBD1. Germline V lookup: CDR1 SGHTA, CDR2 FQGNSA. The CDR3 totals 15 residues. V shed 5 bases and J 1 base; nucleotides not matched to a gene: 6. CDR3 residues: CASSPDRGWNTEAFF. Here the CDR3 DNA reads TGTGCCAGCAGCCCTGACAGGGGTTGGAACACTGAAGCTTTCTTT.

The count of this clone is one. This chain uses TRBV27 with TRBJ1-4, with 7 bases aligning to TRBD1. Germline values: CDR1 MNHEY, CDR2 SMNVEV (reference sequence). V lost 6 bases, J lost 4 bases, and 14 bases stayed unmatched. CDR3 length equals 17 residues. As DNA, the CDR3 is TGTGCCAGCAGCCCTTGGAGGGGGCAGGGTGGTAATGAAAAACTGTTTTTT. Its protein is CASSPWRGQGGNEKLFF. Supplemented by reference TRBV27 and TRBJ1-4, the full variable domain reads EAQVTQNPRYLITVTGKKLTVTCSQNMNHEYMSWYRQDPGLGLRQIYYSMNVEVTDKGDVPEGYKVSRKEKRNFPLILESPSPNQTSLYFCASSPWRGQGGNEKLFFGSGTQLSVL.

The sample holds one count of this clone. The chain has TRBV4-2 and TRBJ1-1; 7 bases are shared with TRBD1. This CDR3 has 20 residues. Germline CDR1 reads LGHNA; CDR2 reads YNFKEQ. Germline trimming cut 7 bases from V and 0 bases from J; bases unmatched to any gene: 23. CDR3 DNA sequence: TGTGCCAGCAACGTAAACCCAGGGGGTTCCGAAGGGTTCATGAACACTGAAGCTTTCTTT. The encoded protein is CASNVNPGGSEGFMNTEAFF.

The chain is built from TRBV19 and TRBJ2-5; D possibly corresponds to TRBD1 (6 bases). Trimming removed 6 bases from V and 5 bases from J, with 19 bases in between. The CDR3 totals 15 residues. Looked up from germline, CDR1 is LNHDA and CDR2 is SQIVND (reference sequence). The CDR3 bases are TGTGCCAGTAGCCAGGACAGTTATATGTCGGAGACCCAGTACTTC. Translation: CASSQDSYMSETQYF.

CDR3 DNA: TGTGCCTGGACCCATACCCCCTCACCGGGACTGCTGAATCAGCCCCAGCATTTT. Its protein product is CAWTHTPSPGLLNQPQHF. This rearrangement joins TRBV30 to TRBJ1-5; perhaps TRBD1 as D (5 bases). Trimming pared 4 bases from V and 4 bases from J, leaving 26 bases between. This CDR3 has 18 amino acids. The germline V gene has CDR1 GTSNPN and CDR2 SVGIG (reference sequence).